Detailed here is one T cell receptor (beta chain). V shed 0 bases and J 5 bases; nucleotides not matched to a gene: 3. The CDR3 covers 14 residues. Germline CDR1 is SGHRS and CDR2 is YFSETQ. This specimen comes from a study of CD8 T cells in Susac syndrome. RNA totalling about 0.45 to 1 ug underwent reverse transcription with random hexamers. Amplification of TCR beta CDR3 across 54 Vbeta and 13 Jbeta was performed with immunoSEQ multiplex PCR. TCRdb reanalysed the immunoSEQ multiplex PCR reads using MiXCR and keeps one entry per CDR3 protein. This repertoire shows 190,000 or so distinct CDR3 sequences, 90% to 95% found once; its top ten account for roughly 0.088%. Each multiple sclerosis control was a treatment-naive patient with relapsing-remitting disease that was either stable or active.

The V and J genes are TRBV5-1 and TRBJ1-1; 8 nucleotides align to TRBD1. This sequence originates from a human donor with multiple sclerosis. Source material: CD4+ T cells from PBMCs. Here the CDR3 reads CASSLDRGGTEAFF. CDR3 coding DNA: TGCGCCAGCAGCTTGGACAGGGGGGGAACTGAAGCTTTCTTT.